This T cell receptor (beta chain) was identified during a study of identifying expanded T cells in peripheral blood. Method: immunoSEQ multiplex PCR; TCRdb's copy keeps in-frame clones and lacks some. Of some 72,000 clones listed, about nine tenths are singletons. Sequenced: blood. This TCR was sampled from a person aged 18 to 70 in good health.

The CDR3 spells CASSLSSYNEQFF. DNA for the CDR3: TGTGCCAGCAGCTTAAGCTCCTACAATGAGCAGTTCTTC. The V call is TRBV11-2, the J call TRBJ2-1; D ambiguous. V lost 2 bases, J lost 0 bases, and 2 bases lay in between. This CDR3 is 13 amino acids long. CDR1 is SGHAT and CDR2 is FQNNGV in the germline V gene.